The rows below give T cell receptor beta chains drawn from one sample of a study of T cells in Graves' hyperthyroidism and ophthalmopathy. TCRdb called the multiplex PCR reads again in MiXCR, with one record for every CDR3 protein. The sample lists roughly 700,000 distinct CDR3 sequences, around 13% occurring once. The material sequenced was blood. The receptors shown here come from a woman under 30 with Graves' hyperthyroidism. The CDR3 runs from the conserved cysteine through the conserved F or W. A D gene is named only where the DNA matches it firmly. Not every row has a clone size; where given, it reads once, few, many or a size class.

V	size	D	J	CDR3	DNA
TRBV27	many	TRBD1	TRBJ1-4	CASSPRGRRDEKLFF	TGTGCCAGCAGTCCTAGGGGGCGAAGGGATGAAAAACTGTTTTTT
TRBV18	many	NA	TRBJ2-3	CASSPPNLGTDTQYF	TGTGCCAGCTCACCACCTAATTTGGGGACAGATACGCAGTATTTT
TRBV15	NA	NA	TRBJ1-1	CATSTVSLAMNTEAFF	TGTGCCACCAGCACCGTTTCGTTGGCCATGAACACTGAAGCTTTCTTT
TRBV6-1	many	NA	TRBJ1-2	CASRRSTPSWDTSNDNYGYTF	TGTGCCAGCAGGCGTAGCACTCCCTCGTGGGACACTTCGAACGATAACTATGGCTACACCTTC
TRBV6-1	many	NA	TRBJ2-1	CASTPIGSSYNEQFF	TGTGCCAGCACCCCCATAGGAAGCTCCTACAATGAGCAGTTCTTC
TRBV6-1	NA	NA	TRBJ2-7	CARSPVCEQYF	TGTGCCAGGTCACCAGTTTGCGAGCAGTACTTC
TRBV9	few	NA	TRBJ2-3	CASSATGLSTDTQYF	TGTGCCAGCAGCGCCACGGGACTTAGCACAGATACGCAGTATTTT
TRBV29-1	few	TRBD2	TRBJ2-5	CSVEWLAGAETQYF	TGCAGCGTTGAATGGTTAGCGGGAGCAGAGACCCAGTACTTC
TRBV19	few	TRBD1	TRBJ1-1	CASSSDRGIMNTEAFF	TGTGCCAGTAGTAGTGACAGGGGAATAATGAACACTGAAGCTTTCTTT
TRBV6-1	few	NA	TRBJ2-1	CASNQGDYREQFF	TGTGCCAGCAATCAGGGGGACTACCGGGAGCAGTTCTTC
TRBV6-1	many	TRBD2	TRBJ2-3	CASRTSEKQYF	TGTGCCAGCCGGACTAGCGAAAAGCAGTATTTT
TRBV7-9	NA	TRBD2	TRBJ2-1	CASSLGASGHNEQFF	TGTGCCAGCAGCTTAGGGGCTAGCGGACACAATGAGCAGTTCTTC
TRBV5-1	few	NA	TRBJ2-1	CASSFYSRDIYNEQFF	TGCGCCAGCAGCTTTTACTCTCGGGACATCTACAATGAGCAGTTCTTC
TRBV28	many	NA	TRBJ1-4	CASSLGQLNEKLFF	TGTGCCAGCAGTTTAGGGCAGCTCAATGAAAAACTGTTTTTT
TRBV5-1	many	TRBD1	TRBJ2-1	CATKQGANYNEQFF	TGCGCCACAAAACAGGGGGCTAATTACAATGAGCAGTTCTTC
TRBV7-9	few	NA	TRBJ2-2	CASSLALPPGELFF	TGTGCCAGCAGCTTAGCGCTACCTCCCGGGGAGCTGTTTTTT
TRBV6-5	few	NA	TRBJ1-5	CASTSEGGQPQHF	TGTGCCAGCACTTCGGAGGGAGGACAGCCCCAGCATTTT
TRBV7-6	NA	NA	TRBJ2-2	CASSFVAGELFF	TGTGCCAGCAGCTTTGTAGCCGGGGAGCTGTTTTTT
TRBV28	many	NA	TRBJ2-3	CATLRDLTDTQYF	TGTGCCACCCTCCGGGACCTCACAGATACGCAGTATTTT
TRBV12-3/TRBV12-4	NA	NA	TRBJ1-2	CASSPQVVLGYTF	TGTGCCAGCAGTCCCCAGGTCGTGCTTGGCTACACCTTC
TRBV15	few	NA	TRBJ2-1	CATSRVGTGDEQFF	TGTGCCACCAGCAGAGTGGGAACTGGCGATGAGCAGTTCTTC
TRBV6-9	NA	NA	TRBJ2-7	CASSYATNYEQYF	TGTGCCAGCAGTTACGCAACGAACTACGAGCAGTACTTC
TRBV20-1	many	NA	TRBJ2-3	CSAPGNTDTQYF	TGCAGTGCCCCCGGGAACACAGATACGCAGTATTTT
TRBV7-9	many	NA	TRBJ2-1	CASSLGVGINEQFF	TGTGCCAGCAGCTTAGGGGTCGGGATCAATGAGCAGTTCTTC
TRBV28	many	NA	TRBJ2-1	CASTPRAYNEQFF	TGTGCCAGCACCCCCCGGGCCTACAATGAGCAGTTCTTC
TRBV7-2	many	TRBD2	TRBJ2-7	CASSFPLTSESSYEQYF	TGTGCCAGCAGCTTCCCTCTGACTAGCGAAAGCTCCTACGAGCAGTACTTC
TRBV11-2	few	TRBD1	TRBJ1-1	CASSSPGQAFMNTEAFF	TGTGCCAGCAGCTCGCCGGGACAGGCCTTTATGAACACTGAAGCTTTCTTT
TRBV20-1	many	NA	TRBJ1-5	CSARGQGSNQPQHF	TGCAGTGCCAGGGGTCAGGGTAGCAATCAGCCCCAGCATTTT
TRBV3-1	few	TRBD1	TRBJ2-6	CASSQEETGVSGANVLTF	TGTGCCAGCAGCCAAGAGGAGACAGGGGTCTCTGGGGCCAACGTCCTGACTTTC
TRBV12-3/TRBV12-4	few	NA	TRBJ1-1	CASSLLTGAFF	TGTGCCAGCAGCCTACTAACGGGGGCTTTCTTT
TRBV28	few	TRBD1	TRBJ1-1	CASSPAGTGGSWNTEAFF	TGTGCCAGCAGTCCCGCCGGGACAGGGGGCAGCTGGAACACTGAAGCTTTCTTT
TRBV2	many	NA	TRBJ1-6	CASSTQASQYNSPLHF	TGTGCCAGCAGCACACAGGCATCTCAGTATAATTCACCCCTCCACTTT
TRBV20-1	many	NA	TRBJ2-3	CSARERWGPHRDTQYF	TGCAGTGCTAGAGAAAGGTGGGGCCCCCACAGGGATACGCAGTATTTT
TRBV6-1	many	TRBD2	TRBJ2-1	CASSLTGLAGFEQFF	TGTGCCAGCAGCCTCACGGGACTAGCGGGATTTGAGCAGTTCTTC
TRBV20-1	many	TRBD2	TRBJ2-1	CSASAEWLAGGTNEQFF	TGCAGTGCTAGTGCCGAGTGGCTAGCGGGAGGAACGAATGAGCAGTTCTTC
TRBV6-5	many	TRBD2	TRBJ2-7	CASSSQAGTSFEQYF	TGTGCCAGCAGTTCTCAAGCCGGGACTAGCTTCGAGCAGTACTTC
TRBV2	many	TRBD1	TRBJ1-4	CASSNRGPGEKLFF	TGTGCCAGCAGTAACAGGGGGCCTGGGGAAAAACTGTTTTTT
TRBV20-1	many	TRBD2	TRBJ2-1	CSAGNALAGVRNEQFF	TGCAGTGCCGGAAACGCACTAGCGGGAGTGAGGAATGAGCAGTTCTTC